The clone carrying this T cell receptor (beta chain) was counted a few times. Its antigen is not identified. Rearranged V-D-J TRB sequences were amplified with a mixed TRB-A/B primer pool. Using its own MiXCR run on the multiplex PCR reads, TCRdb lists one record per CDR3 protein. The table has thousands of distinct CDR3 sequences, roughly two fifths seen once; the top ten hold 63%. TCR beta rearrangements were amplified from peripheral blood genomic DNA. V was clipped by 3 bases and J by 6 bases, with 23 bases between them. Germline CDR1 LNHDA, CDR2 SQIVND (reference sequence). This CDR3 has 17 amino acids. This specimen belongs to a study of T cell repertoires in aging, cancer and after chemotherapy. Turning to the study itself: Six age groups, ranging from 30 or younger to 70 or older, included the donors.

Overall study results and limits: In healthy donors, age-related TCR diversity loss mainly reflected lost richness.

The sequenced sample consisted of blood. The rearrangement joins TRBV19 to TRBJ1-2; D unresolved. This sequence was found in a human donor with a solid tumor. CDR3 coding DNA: TGTGCCAGTAGTATGTCCGGCAGCTCCTCCAAGGCGGATGGCTACACCTTC. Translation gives CASSMSGSSSKADGYTF.